This T cell receptor beta chain derives from a study of T-cell memory formation after mild COVID-19. This clonotype has a count of ten or more. Its antigen is unidentified. TCRdb reprocessed the 5' RACE reads via MiXCR and lists one record per CDR3 protein. The sample holds around 300,000 distinct CDR3 sequences; roughly 18% are singletons and the top ten take 23%. Study-wide results and caveats: Clones shrinking between day 15 and 85 showed a balanced CD4/CD8 split, and those that grew later tilted toward CD4+. A second wave of clones peaked on day 37, and their SARS-CoV-2 specificity went unconfirmed.

The sequenced sample was PBMCs or a T cell subset sorted from them (not recorded which). The clonotype originates from a man aged 18 to 30 who had mild COVID-19 (a few samples of this study predate the infection). Cell type and time point are not known.

The CDR3 sequence: CASSPGQGLVELFF. As DNA, the CDR3 is TGCGCCAGCAGCCCGGGACAGGGATTAGTCGAACTGTTTTTT. V and J are TRBV5-1 and TRBJ1-4; 9 positions agree with TRBD1. The CDR3 extends over 14 amino acids. The junction had 10 bases not matched to a gene; V was cut back by 4 bases and J by 12 bases. Germline V gene sequence: CDR1 SGHRS, CDR2 YFSETQ.